The count of the clone carrying this T cell receptor (beta chain) is one. The same CDR3 is also encoded by other DNA sequences in this sample. Here immunoSEQ multiplex PCR was the method, and the copy in TCRdb shows in-frame clones only, minus some. The sample records over 100,000 clones, around nine tenths being singletons. These data originate in a study of T cell responses to AZD1222 COVID-19 vaccine. The CDR3 length is 13 residues. Germline assignment: CDR1 SGDLS and CDR2 YYNGEE. V dropped 0 bases and J dropped 5 bases, with 6 bases sitting between them. Sequences were derived from peripheral blood, sampled on day 0 of AZD1222 vaccination. This chain connects TRBV9 to TRBJ2-1; D is unresolved. The sequence was obtained from an adult in good health. The CDR3 DNA follows: TGTGCCAGCAGCGTAGCCACTAACAATGAGCAGTTCTTC. Translating gives CASSVATNNEQFF.